The next 5 T cell receptor beta chains were all read from a single sample in a study of T cells in localized non-small cell lung cancer. Profiling relied on immunoSEQ multiplex PCR, and the TCRdb table lists in-frame clones only, not all of them. This sample has 30,000 to 40,000 clones, with around four fifths found just once. The source was peripheral blood, collected before any cancer treatment. Source of these receptors: a male donor aged 60 or older with stage II squamous cell lung carcinoma.

The chain is built from TRBV7-9 and TRBJ1-1; maybe TRBD1 (5 bases). V was pared by 1 base and J by 0 bases, with 15 bases between. The CDR3 runs to 17 residues. Germline CDR1 is SEHNR and CDR2 is FQNEAQ (reference sequence). Written as DNA, the CDR3 is TGTGCCAGCAGCTTAGGTCAGGGCCTTTCCATGAACACTGAAGCTTTCTTT. Translated, it gives CASSLGQGLSMNTEAFF.

The chain employs TRBV5-4 and TRBJ2-6, with D unresolved. CDR1 and CDR2 from the germline V gene are SGHNT and YYREEE (reference sequence). V lost 4 bases, J lost 2 bases, and 7 bases lay in between. This CDR3 is 14 amino acids long. The CDR3 region has the DNA TGTGCCAGCAGCCCGGGTCCTGGGGCCAACGTCCTGACTTTC. Protein: CASSPGPGANVLTF.

The chain combines TRBV10-3 with TRBJ1-1; tentative D call: TRBD1 (6 bases). This CDR3 spans 13 amino acids. Trimming pared 3 bases from V and 7 bases from J, leaving 12 bases between. Per germline, CDR1 ENHRY and CDR2 SYGVKD. CDR3 nucleotides: TGTGCCATCAGTGACAGGGGCTCAAATGAAGCTTTCTTT. This encodes CAISDRGSNEAFF.

The CDR3 sequence: CASSYSTGMSNQPQHF. The CDR3 nucleotides are TGTGCCAGCAGTTACTCGACTGGGATGAGCAATCAGCCCCAGCATTTT. This rearrangement joins TRBV6-6 to TRBJ1-5; D is ambiguous. The CDR3 consists of 16 residues. The V and J ends lost 0 bases and 1 base respectively, with 10 bases between them. Germline V CDR1 and CDR2: MNHNY, SVGAGI (reference sequence).

V gene TRBV7-6 combines with J gene TRBJ2-1; no clear D gene. CDR3 length equals 13 residues. The V end was cut by 2 bases, the J end by 4 bases, with 6 bases between. CDR1 is SGHVS and CDR2 is FNYEAQ in the germline V gene. This chain's CDR3 is CASSLKVYNEQFF. The DNA of the CDR3 is TGTGCCAGCAGCTTAAAGGTGTACAATGAGCAGTTCTTC.